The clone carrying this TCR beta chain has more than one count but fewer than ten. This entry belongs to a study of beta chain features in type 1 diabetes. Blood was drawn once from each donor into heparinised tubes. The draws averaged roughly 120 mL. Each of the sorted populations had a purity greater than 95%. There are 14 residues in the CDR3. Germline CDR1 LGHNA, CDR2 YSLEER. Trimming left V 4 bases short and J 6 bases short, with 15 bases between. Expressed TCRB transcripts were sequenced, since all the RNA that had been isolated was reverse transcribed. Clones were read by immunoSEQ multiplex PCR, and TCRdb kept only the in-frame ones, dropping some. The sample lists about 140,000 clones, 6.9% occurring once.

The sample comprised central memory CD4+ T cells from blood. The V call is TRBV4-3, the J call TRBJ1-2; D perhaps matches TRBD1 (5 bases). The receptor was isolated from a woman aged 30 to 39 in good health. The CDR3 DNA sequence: TGCGCCAGCAGCCCGGAAGGAGGGGCCAATGGCTACACCTTC. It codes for CASSPEGGANGYTF.